This record looks at one TCR beta chain sequence and its context. This clonotype was seen only a few times. Its antigen is unknown. No base quality values were provided; no much bigger clone lies one nucleotide off. This entry is derived from a study of vaccination and CD4 T cells after COVID-19 (dated by TCRdb to between 2021 and 2023). Notes on the research overall: SARS-CoV-2 positivity had been established in the convalescent patients by nasal swab PCR, and mild disease was recorded in about 9 of these patients and severe disease in one. Six males and four females were included in the convalescent cohort, with two Hispanic individuals, seven Caucasians, two Asians and one multiracial person represented. Each participant got two doses of either the Pfizer-BioNTech BNT162b2 vaccine (n=8) or the Moderna mRNA-1273 vaccine (n=2). Post-COVID blood samples were collected from convalescent patients a median of approximately 93 days after diagnosis, with a range of roughly 30 to 170 days. The time from the second vaccine dose to post-vaccine blood sampling had a median of roughly 79 days and ranged from about 12 to 241 days. The cultures were stimulated with overlapping spike peptide pools from SARS-CoV-2 and from the common cold coronaviruses HCoV-NL63, HCoV-OC43 and HCoV-229E. Control cultures used a CEFX viral epitope pool as positive control, an HIV-1 Nef peptide pool as negative control, or no peptide. In 10 COVID-19 convalescent patients and a handful of infection-naive healthy vaccine recipients, researchers compared the spike-specific CD4+ TCR repertoire from before mRNA vaccination with the repertoire from after. The research as a whole found: Among the post-vaccine SARS-CoV-2-reactive clones in convalescent patients, a median approximately 86% showed up only after vaccination, which suggests vaccine-specific priming. The number of convalescent patients in the study was relatively small, and the study did not examine early timepoints following natural infection. The median number of SARS-CoV-2-reactive clonotypes rose from 21 after infection to 38 after vaccination, but the change was not significant. Of the vaccine-specific clones found in convalescent patients, nearly all (304 of 307) were mono-reactive for SARS-CoV-2 spike instead of being cross-reactive with common cold coronaviruses.

Between the V and J ends, shortened by 4 bases and 4 bases respectively, the junction contains 11 bases. As encoded in the germline V gene (reference sequence), CDR1 is DFQATT while CDR2 is SNEGSKA. From the cysteine through the phenylalanine, the CDR3 covers 13 amino acids. Left in the record is the CDR3 DNA by itself, 39 bases read in frame from the first base. The library was built by means of PCR. At the Johns Hopkins FTIC core, DNA from the cultured CD4+ T cells underwent TCR sequencing with the Oncomine TCR Beta short-read assay. Genomic DNA was extracted from the cultured CD4+ T cells with the QIAamp micro DNA kit. The Oncomine TCR Beta libraries from cultured CD4+ T cells were pooled using unique dual indexes and then sequenced on an Illumina iSeq 100. In the authors' own workflow: Non-productive sequences were filtered out, and CDR3s that did not start with C, did not end with F or W, or were shorter than 7 amino acids were discarded. The MANAFEST web application identified antigen-specific clonotypes by comparing peptide-stimulated wells against reference wells and other culture wells. An FDR below 0.05, an odds ratio above 5, and a productive frequency above 0.1% in at least two of three replicate wells were required for clones to be considered positive. A clonotype was classed as cross-reactive if the clonotype showed significant expansion both in SARS-CoV-2 spike wells and in at least one common cold coronavirus spike condition. Levenshtein distances (stringdist) and unrooted phylogenetic trees (ape) in R version 3.6.1 were used to assess CDR3 homology. TCRdb applied fastp at Q25 and MiXCR to the public reads, then kept only in-frame beta chains. All rows with the same CDR3 protein become a single entry with the most common DNA and genes. The V and J calls reflect TCRdb's pipeline rather than the authors' work. A total of about 15,000 distinct CDR3 sequences appear in this sample, 50% to 65% of them only once. The ten largest make up around 4% of the sample.

This specimen's treatment or condition label, per the study, means: roughly nine-day PBMC culture with coronavirus spike peptide pools or control peptides (ViraFEST assay). The study used the ViraFEST assay, which expanded antigen-specific T cells with peptide pools and then identified expanded clonotypes by TCR sequencing. The convalescent patients' positive SARS-CoV-2 PCR tests fell between March and December 2020, which was before the Alpha, Beta and Delta variants emerged in the United States. Each well held 2.1 million or so PBMCs cultured in IMDM containing about 5% human AB serum and approximately 9.8 IU/ml IL-2, with approximately 9.2 ug/ml peptide pools added. On days 3 and 7, half of the culture medium was replaced with fresh IL-2-containing medium. After 10 to 11 days of culture, CD4+ T cells were isolated by negative selection using the EasySep CD4+ T cell isolation kit. Ficoll-Paque Plus gradient centrifugation was used to isolate PBMCs from whole blood, and the isolated PBMCs were then either used fresh or cryopreserved at -140C. Culture conditions were generally each tested in triplicate wells.

The specimen was CD4+ T cells from blood, cultured in vitro, collected before SARS-CoV-2 vaccination. This sequence originates from a human donor who had recovered from COVID-19. The receptor chain draws on TRBV20-1 and TRBJ1-5; TRBD1 could be the D gene, as 5 bases match. The nucleotide sequence reads TGCAGTGCTACCCAGGGTCTTAATCAGCCCCAGCATTTT. Its protein reads: CSATQGLNQPQHF.